This T cell receptor beta chain was observed in a study of EBV T-cell therapy then PD-1 blockade in nasopharyngeal carcinoma. About this clone: Its antigen is not identified.

Libraries were prepared by immunoSEQ multiplex PCR; TCRdb keeps only in-frame clonotypes and omits some of them. This sample has about 22,000 clones; under 90% occur once, and the top ten carry more than 20%. Described treatment: AdE1-LMPpoly-expanded autologous EBV-specific T-cell therapy followed by anti-PD-1 nivolumab. Specimen: CD8+ T cells from blood, collected at day -245 from a patient whose treatment included autologous EBV-specific T cells and nivolumab. This receptor was identified in a man aged 35 to 55 with nasopharyngeal carcinoma.

The CDR3 loop reads CASSFFGPSDTQYF. In DNA, the CDR3 is TGTGCCAGCAGCTTCTTTGGGCCTTCGGATACGCAGTATTTT. The chain joins TRBV7-9 to TRBJ2-3, with D hard to call. The CDR3 runs 14 residues. Trimming removed 3 bases from V and 6 bases from J, with 13 bases in between. Per germline, CDR1 SEHNR and CDR2 FQNEAQ (reference sequence).